The 27 T cell receptor beta chains reported below all come from one sample, sequenced in a study of CD8+ T cells in alopecia areata. The authors extracted RNA and reverse transcribed it into cDNA as the sequencing template. Clones were read by immunoSEQ multiplex PCR, and TCRdb kept only the in-frame ones, dropping some. The sample consists of roughly 190,000 clones, around 56% of them appearing once. Treatment noted: oral pan-JAK inhibitor, 5-10 mg twice daily. Source: CD4+ T cells sorted from blood, taken at week 4, from a patient treated with tofacitinib. All receptors derive from a human donor with alopecia areata.

This clone appeared a few times. The V and J genes are TRBV6-1 and TRBJ2-1; D not certain. Trimming stripped 1 base from V and 5 bases from J, with 12 bases between. The length of the CDR3 is 15 residues. Germline V gene data show CDR1 as MNHNS and CDR2 as SASEGT. The CDR3: CASSEGWASHNEQFF. The CDR3 DNA is TGTGCCAGCAGTGAAGGGTGGGCTAGTCACAATGAGCAGTTCTTC.

The CDR3 sequence: CASSQVTGSYEQYF. For the CDR3, the DNA is TGTGCCAGCAGCCAAGTCACTGGCTCCTACGAGCAGTACTTC. J is TRBJ2-7 and V is TRBV4-2; D uncertain. The CDR3 extends over 14 amino acids. Looked up from germline, CDR1 is LGHNA and CDR2 is YNFKEQ. V was shortened by 1 base and J by 0 bases, with 7 bases between the two germline ends.

The rearrangement links TRBV28 to TRBJ2-3; D is perhaps TRBD2 (6 bases). The CDR3 spans 13 residues. Deletions cut 6 bases from V and 8 bases from J, with 15 bases between. CDR1 is MDHEN, CDR2 SYDVKM, per germline. CDR3 in DNA: TGTGCCAGCAGCCCAACTAGCAGTGGTACGCAGTATTTT. Translating it yields CASSPTSSGTQYF.

This rearrangement joins TRBV30 to TRBJ2-1; 7 positions agree with TRBD2. Germline-derived CDR1 and CDR2 are GTSNPN and SVGIG (reference sequence). Trimming at V came to 1 base and at J to 2 bases, leaving 5 bases not matched to a gene. The CDR3 loop spans 15 amino acids. CDR3 region: CAWSALAATYNEQFF. In nucleotides, the CDR3 is TGTGCCTGGAGTGCCCTAGCGGCAACCTACAATGAGCAGTTCTTC.

The chain has TRBV15 and TRBJ2-2; 7 nucleotides agree with TRBD2. Germline V CDR1 and CDR2: LNHNV, YYDKDF (reference sequence). With 9 bases clipped from V and 1 base from J, the junction kept 2 bases outside the gene matches. The CDR3 covers 13 residues. The CDR3 here is CATGTMNTGELFF. CDR3 nucleotide sequence: TGTGCCACGGGGACTATGAACACCGGGGAGCTGTTTTTT.

V gene TRBV5-1 combines with J gene TRBJ1-1; D uncertain. CDR3 length equals 14 residues. Looked up from germline, CDR1 is SGHRS and CDR2 is YFSETQ. With 0 bases removed from V and 1 base from J, the gap between germline ends came to 7 bases. DNA of the CDR3: TGCGCCAGCAGCTTGGCCGTGGGGAACACTGAAGCTTTCTTT. Protein product: CASSLAVGNTEAFF. Together with reference TRBV5-1 and TRBJ1-1, the CDR3 gives the full variable domain: KAGVTQTPRYLIKTRGQQVTLSCSPISGHRSVSWYQQTPGQGLQFLFEYFSETQRNKGNFPGRFSGRQFSNSRSEMNVSTLELGDSALYLCASSLAVGNTEAFFGQGTRLTVV.

The V and J genes are TRBV2 and TRBJ2-5; D might be TRBD1 or TRBD2, each matching 5 bases. CDR1 SNHLY and CDR2 FYNNEI come from the germline V gene. The CDR3 loop spans 14 amino acids. The V and J ends lost 7 bases and 2 bases respectively, with 14 bases between them. CDR3 loop: CASNSGTLQETQYF. As DNA, the CDR3 is TGTGCCAGCAATTCAGGGACGTTGCAAGAGACCCAGTACTTC.

V and J are TRBV5-1 and TRBJ2-6; 9 bases are shared with TRBD1. Trimming cost V 4 bases and J 3 bases; bases outside gene matches: 5. The CDR3 loop spans 16 amino acids. Per the germline V gene, CDR1 is SGHRS and CDR2 is YFSETQ. CDR3 sequence reads: CASSVRTGVGANVLTF. In DNA form, the CDR3 reads TGCGCCAGCAGCGTGAGGACAGGGGTTGGGGCCAACGTCCTGACTTTC.

With regard to this clone: The germline gene is not matched at one end of the junction; a read error may be the cause. This chain links TRBV27 with TRBJ1-2; D not resolved. Germline assignment: CDR1 MNHEY and CDR2 SMNVEV (reference sequence). The CDR3 extends over 13 amino acids. The DNA for the CDR3 is TGTGCCAGCAGTTCATTACCCGACCGCCTAGCCCTCTTC. It encodes CASSSLPDRLALF.

This clone was observed a handful of times. The chain employs TRBV29-1 and TRBJ1-2, with D uncertain. V shed 0 bases and J shed 8 bases, with 16 bases lying between them. Germline loops: CDR1 SQVTM, CDR2 ANQGSEA. The CDR3 has 14 residues. DNA of the CDR3: TGCAGCGTTGAAGACTACCTTGGAAGCCGCGGCTACACCTTC. As protein: CSVEDYLGSRGYTF. The full variable domain, its missing parts supplied by reference TRBV29-1 and TRBJ1-2, is SAVISQKPSRDICQRGTSLTIQCQVDSQVTMMFWYRQQPGQSLTLIATANQGSEATYESGFVIDKFPISRPNLTFSTLTVSNMSPEDSSIYLCSVEDYLGSRGYTFGSGTRLTVV.

The chain has TRBV6-1 and TRBJ2-1, with 7 bases matching TRBD2. Germline values: CDR1 MNHNS, CDR2 SASEGT. J was trimmed by 11 bases and V by 2 bases; bases with no gene match: 9. The CDR3 is 14 amino acids. The CDR3: CASSELAAYRKQFF. The CDR3 DNA follows: TGTGCCAGCAGTGAACTAGCGGCCTACAGGAAGCAGTTCTTC.

This chain uses TRBV30 with TRBJ2-4; 9 bases are shared with TRBD1. The trim removed 3 bases at V and 6 bases at J, leaving 6 bases unmatched. Germline lookup yields CDR1 GTSNPN and CDR2 SVGIG (reference sequence). This CDR3 has 14 amino acids. The CDR3 nucleotides read TGTGCCTGGAGCTTACAGGGGGCGGGAAACATTCAGTACTTC. This gives the protein CAWSLQGAGNIQYF.

The V call is TRBV5-4, the J call TRBJ1-2; D is ambiguous. Trimming shortened V by 4 bases and J by 3 bases, and 10 bases separated the two germline ends. Germline CDR1 reads SGHNT; CDR2 reads YYREEE (reference sequence). The length of the CDR3 is 13 residues. The CDR3 sequence: CASSPDNHYGYTF. The DNA of the CDR3 is TGTGCCAGCAGCCCCGACAACCACTATGGCTACACCTTC.

This clone came up a few times. This chain connects TRBV29-1 to TRBJ2-7; 8 nucleotides line up with TRBD1. Germline CDR1 SQVTM, CDR2 ANQGSEA. This CDR3 comprises 11 residues. V trimming: 6 bases; J trimming: 12 bases; junction bases outside the gene matches: 10. CDR3 in amino acids: CSVSGQGIMYF. The CDR3 DNA reads as TGCAGCGTGAGCGGACAGGGAATTATGTACTTC.

V and J are TRBV29-1 and TRBJ2-2, with D possibly being TRBD2 (5 bases). Trimming left V 3 bases short and J 3 bases short, with 11 bases between. Per the germline V gene, CDR1 is SQVTM and CDR2 is ANQGSEA. This CDR3 has 14 residues. The CDR3 protein is CSVDKVGDTGELFF. CDR3 sequence (DNA): TGCAGCGTTGATAAGGTCGGGGACACCGGGGAGCTGTTTTTT.

This clone was seen a few times. J is TRBJ2-3 and V is TRBV29-1; D is ambiguous. V lost 5 bases and J 6 bases, leaving 15 bases between the germline ends. The CDR3 runs 13 residues. Germline CDR1 and CDR2: SQVTM and ANQGSEA. The DNA for the CDR3 is TGCAGCGTTAGTCCCGGGCTTTGGGATACGCAGTATTTT. Protein sequence: CSVSPGLWDTQYF.

In DNA, the CDR3 is TGCAGCGTGGTTAGCGGAGGTCCCTACAATGAGCAGTTCTTC. This codes for CSVVSGGPYNEQFF. The rearrangement links TRBV29-1 to TRBJ2-1; perhaps TRBD2 as D (6 bases). The CDR3 is 14 residues long. Germline-derived CDR1 and CDR2 are SQVTM and ANQGSEA. Between the trimmed V and J ends, which lost 6 bases and 2 bases, there was a span of 14 bases.

V usage is TRBV4-2 and J usage is TRBJ1-1; the D is unclear. Germline assignment: CDR1 LGHNA and CDR2 YNFKEQ. V was cut by 0 bases and J by 8 bases, with 10 bases left in between. This CDR3 contains 13 residues. The CDR3 DNA reads TGTGCCAGCAGCCAAGATCGGATAGGGGAAGCTTTCTTT. Translation: CASSQDRIGEAFF.

This clone was recorded a few times. The rearrangement links TRBV5-1 to TRBJ2-5; perhaps TRBD2 as D (5 bases). In germline, CDR1 is SGHRS, CDR2 YFSETQ. The V and J ends lost 1 base and 8 bases respectively, with 12 bases between them. The length of the CDR3 is 13 residues. CDR3 residues: CASSLKDGGTQYF. The CDR3 nucleotides read TGCGCCAGCAGCTTGAAGGATGGAGGAACCCAGTACTTC.

V gene TRBV2 combines with J gene TRBJ2-6, with unresolved D. Trimming removed 6 bases from V and 0 bases from J, with 9 bases in between. Germline V CDR1 and CDR2: SNHLY, FYNNEI. This CDR3 spans 15 amino acids. Here the CDR3 reads CASSPLLSGANVLTF. CDR3 DNA: TGTGCCAGCAGCCCTCTCCTCTCTGGGGCCAACGTCCTGACTTTC.

For this clone: The sample carries other DNA sequences with the same CDR3. The rearrangement uses TRBV29-1 and TRBJ1-2; no clear D. The CDR3 contains 13 residues. V shed 3 bases and J shed 0 bases, with 8 bases lying between them. Germline-derived CDR1 and CDR2 are SQVTM and ANQGSEA. This chain's CDR3 is CSVEGSPNYGYTF. CDR3 coding DNA: TGCAGCGTTGAGGGCAGTCCTAACTATGGCTACACCTTC.

This clone was picked up a small number of times. The chain employs TRBV29-1 and TRBJ2-1, with 8 nucleotides matching TRBD2. Germline V gene sequence: CDR1 SQVTM, CDR2 ANQGSEA. J gave up 3 bases and V 4 bases, and 2 bases lay outside the gene matches. The CDR3 length is 13 residues. CDR3 sequence reads: CSVGLANYNEQFF. Written as DNA, the CDR3 is TGCAGCGTTGGACTAGCGAACTACAATGAGCAGTTCTTC.

The rearrangement uses TRBV28 and TRBJ2-5; 8 positions match TRBD2. The CDR3 runs to 14 residues. Germline V gene lookup returns CDR1 MDHEN and CDR2 SYDVKM. V lost 3 bases, J lost 5 bases, and 5 bases stayed unmatched. CDR3 sequence (DNA): TGTGCCAGCAGTTTGGCGGGAGGAGTGGAGACCCAGTACTTC. This gives the protein CASSLAGGVETQYF.

The chain recombines TRBV5-1 with TRBJ2-7; D remains unclear. CDR1 SGHRS and CDR2 YFSETQ come from the germline V gene. The V end lost 0 bases, the J end lost 2 bases, and 9 bases lay between the germline ends. CDR3 size: 14 residues. The CDR3 DNA reads TGCGCCAGCAGCTTGGAGGATGGACCCTACGAGCAGTACTTC. Its protein is CASSLEDGPYEQYF.

This clone came up a few times. The chain carries TRBV7-9 and TRBJ2-7; D possibly uses TRBD1 or TRBD2 (7 bases each). Trimming removed 5 bases at V and 5 bases at J, with 16 bases between. This CDR3 is 14 amino acids long. The germline gives CDR1 SEHNR, CDR2 FQNEAQ (reference sequence). For the CDR3, the DNA is TGTGCCAGCAGCCAGGGGGGGCAGATCGACGAGCAGTACTTC. Amino acid sequence: CASSQGGQIDEQYF. The full variable domain, its missing parts supplied by reference TRBV7-9 and TRBJ2-7, is DTGVSQNPRHKITKRGQNVTFRCDPISEHNRLYWYRQTLGQGPEFLTYFQNEAQLEKSRLLSDRFSAERPKGSFSTLEIQRTEQGDSAMYLCASSQGGQIDEQYFGPGTRLTVT.

The rearrangement uses TRBV18 and TRBJ2-5; tentative D call: TRBD2 (6 bases). This CDR3 spans 13 amino acids. Germline V gives CDR1 KGHSH, CDR2 LQKENI. Trimming cost V 3 bases and J 3 bases, with 8 bases left between them. This CDR3 is CASSPRREETQYF. The CDR3 DNA sequence: TGTGCCAGCTCACCCCGGAGGGAAGAGACCCAGTACTTC.

This clone was seen only a few times. In the same sample, other DNA sequences code for this CDR3. The rearrangement joins TRBV30 to TRBJ2-7; no reliable D call. Germline lookup yields CDR1 GTSNPN and CDR2 SVGIG (reference sequence). This CDR3 is built from 13 residues. Deletions cut 0 bases from V and 3 bases from J, with 9 bases between. The DNA of the CDR3 is TGTGCCTGGAGTGTACGGCAGAACTACGAGCAGTACTTC. This sequence encodes CAWSVRQNYEQYF.